One sample yielded the 21 T cell receptor beta chains listed below, sequenced in a study of blood T cell repertoires in COVID-19. Some clones are missing from TCRdb's copy, which holds only in-frame ones; the method was immunoSEQ multiplex PCR. The sample lists over 200,000 clones; 70% to 90% were seen once. The sample consisted of peripheral blood. These receptor sequences come from a young man with COVID-19, enrolled during active disease.

The chain couples TRBV7-2 to TRBJ2-3; D possibly corresponds to TRBD1 (6 bases). The CDR3 covers 14 residues. The germline V gene has CDR1 SGHTA and CDR2 FQGNSA. V was clipped by 2 bases and J by 5 bases, with 11 bases between them. The CDR3 nucleotides are TGTGCCAGCAGCTTAACAGGGTGGGGAGATACGCAGTATTTT. It yields the protein CASSLTGWGDTQYF.

The CDR3 here is CASSSDNPLAGNTIYF. The CDR3 nucleotides are TGTGCCAGCTCATCCGACAATCCCCTTGCTGGAAACACCATATATTTT. V usage is TRBV18 and J usage is TRBJ1-3; D ambiguous. The germline gives CDR1 KGHSH, CDR2 LQKENI. The CDR3 loop spans 16 amino acids. V was shortened by 5 bases and J by 2 bases, with 16 bases between the two germline ends. Drawing the rest from reference TRBV18 and TRBJ1-3, the complete variable domain is NAGVMQNPRHLVRRRGQEARLRCSPMKGHSHVYWYRQLPEEGLKFMVYLQKENIIDESGMPKERFSAEFPKEGPSILRIQQVVRGDSAAYFCASSSDNPLAGNTIYFGEGSWLTVV.

This clone appeared a few times. The chain is built from TRBV30 and TRBJ1-5; tentatively, D is TRBD1 (5 bases). The ends were cut back, 8 bases at V and 2 bases at J, with 13 bases in the middle. CDR1 is GTSNPN and CDR2 is SVGIG in the germline V gene (reference sequence). The CDR3 is made up of 13 amino acids. The CDR3 loop is CASWGGGNQPQHF. CDR3 nucleotides: TGTGCCAGCTGGGGAGGGGGCAATCAGCCCCAGCATTTT. The complete variable domain, with remaining parts taken from reference TRBV30 and TRBJ1-5, reads SQTIHQWPATLVQPVGSPLSLECTVEGTSNPNLYWYRQAAGRGLQLLFYSVGIGQISSEVPQNLSASRPQDRQFILSSKKLLLSDSGFYLCASWGGGNQPQHFGDGTRLSIL.

V is TRBV5-8 and J is TRBJ1-2, with 8 positions matching TRBD1. Germline CDR1 SGHTS, CDR2 YDEGEE. The CDR3 contains 17 residues. The V gene end was trimmed by 0 bases and the J gene end by 3 bases; junction bases not matched to a gene: 10. CDR3 sequence reads: CASSLDRGQGIDYGYTF. The CDR3 DNA sequence: TGTGCCAGCAGCTTGGATCGAGGACAGGGTATCGACTATGGCTACACCTTC.

The rearrangement uses TRBV5-6 and TRBJ2-7, with 12 bases identical to TRBD1. The CDR3 covers 16 residues. CDR1 and CDR2 (germline): SGHDT, YYEEEE. Losses at the gene ends were 0 bases for V and 4 bases for J; bases not matched to a gene: 5. CDR3 loop: CASSLAGTGGGYEQYF. In nucleotides, the CDR3 is TGTGCCAGCAGCTTGGCCGGGACAGGGGGCGGGTACGAGCAGTACTTC.

This clone was observed many times. The rearrangement uses TRBV15 and TRBJ1-2; 8 positions agree with TRBD1. Germline CDR1 LNHNV, CDR2 YYDKDF (reference sequence). With 1 base clipped from V and 8 bases from J, the junction kept 9 bases outside the gene matches. The CDR3 extends over 15 amino acids. In DNA form, the CDR3 reads TGTGCCACCAGCAGAGGGACAGGGCAGGGGAAGGGCTACACCTTC. Encoded protein: CATSRGTGQGKGYTF.

There are a few counts of this clone. The J gene is TRBJ2-7, the V gene TRBV19; the D gene is possibly TRBD1 (6 bases). The CDR3 contains 17 residues. V was shortened by 5 bases and J by 0 bases, with 20 bases between the two germline ends. Germline CDR1 is LNHDA and CDR2 is SQIVND (reference sequence). This CDR3 reads CASSPRYRALSSYEQYF. CDR3 DNA sequence: TGTGCCAGTAGTCCTCGTTACAGGGCGTTAAGCTCCTACGAGCAGTACTTC.

A single count supports this clone. Other nucleotide sequences from this sample produce the same CDR3. V gene TRBV14 combines with J gene TRBJ1-2; 7 nucleotides agree with TRBD1. This CDR3 has 13 amino acids. V gave up 4 bases and J gave up 4 bases; unmatched junction bases: 3. CDR1 is SGHDN, CDR2 FVKESK, per germline. The CDR3 here is CASSPGQIYGYTF. CDR3 sequence (DNA): TGTGCCAGCAGCCCGGGACAGATCTATGGCTACACCTTC.

In this sample, this clone turned up a few times. The rearrangement joins TRBV28 to TRBJ1-2; 11 bases map to TRBD1. CDR1 is MDHEN, CDR2 SYDVKM, per germline. Losses at the gene ends were 8 bases for V and 1 base for J; bases not matched to a gene: 6. The CDR3 runs 15 residues. The CDR3 nucleotides are TGTGCCAGCCAGGGACAGGGGGATCTTAACTATGGCTACACCTTC. Translation gives CASQGQGDLNYGYTF.

The chain employs TRBV4-3 and TRBJ1-2, with 11 bases lining up with TRBD1. CDR3 length: 16 amino acids. Germline V CDR1 and CDR2: LGHNA, YSLEER. V shed 0 bases, J shed 8 bases, and the junction held 8 bases outside the gene matches. The CDR3: CASSQEFGQGAWGYTF. The CDR3 DNA sequence: TGCGCCAGCAGCCAAGAATTCGGACAGGGGGCTTGGGGCTACACCTTC.

The chain carries TRBV18 and TRBJ2-1, with TRBD2 matching 9 bases. V lost 1 base and J lost 10; bases outside the gene matches: 8. CDR1 is KGHSH and CDR2 is LQKENI in the germline V gene. The CDR3 spans 15 residues. CDR3 loop: CASSPLAGEHGEQFF. CDR3 nucleotides: TGTGCCAGCTCACCACTAGCGGGAGAGCACGGAGAGCAGTTCTTC.

The chain combines TRBV28 with TRBJ2-4; TRBD2 might be the D (6 bases). V lost 5 bases to trimming and J lost 1 base, with 6 bases between them. CDR3 size: 13 residues. Germline CDR1 reads MDHEN; CDR2 reads SYDVKM. The CDR3 loop is CASSGGAKNIQYF. CDR3 sequence (DNA): TGTGCCAGCAGTGGGGGGGCCAAAAACATTCAGTACTTC. The complete variable domain, with remaining parts taken from reference TRBV28 and TRBJ2-4, reads DVKVTQSSRYLVKRTGEKVFLECVQDMDHENMFWYRQDPGLGLRLIYFSYDVKMKEKGDIPEGYSVSREKKERFSLILESASTNQTSMYLCASSGGAKNIQYFGAGTRLSVL.

The chain is built from TRBV5-1 and TRBJ1-1, with D possibly being TRBD1 (5 bases). V gave up 4 bases and J gave up 5 bases, with 12 bases separating them. From germline, CDR1 is SGHRS and CDR2 YFSETQ. The CDR3 loop spans 13 amino acids. The CDR3 DNA follows: TGCGCCAGCAGCCCGGGGGATGGAACTGAAGCTTTCTTT. It encodes CASSPGDGTEAFF.

V gene TRBV4-3 combines with J gene TRBJ2-2; D may be TRBD1 (6 bases). From germline, CDR1 is LGHNA and CDR2 YSLEER. V dropped 3 bases and J dropped 4 bases, with 15 bases sitting between them. The CDR3 has 16 residues. The chain's CDR3 is CASSQGAMGGTGELFF. CDR3 DNA: TGCGCCAGCAGCCAGGGGGCGATGGGTGGCACCGGGGAGCTGTTTTTT.

The chain couples TRBV7-6 to TRBJ2-7; 7 nucleotides align to TRBD2. CDR3 length: 14 amino acids. Germline V gene lookup returns CDR1 SGHVS and CDR2 FNYEAQ. The trim removed 5 bases at V and 1 base at J, leaving 5 bases unmatched. This chain's CDR3 is CASSPSGRSYEQYF. The CDR3 DNA reads TGTGCCAGCAGCCCTAGCGGCAGATCCTACGAGCAGTACTTC.

The chain employs TRBV9 and TRBJ2-3; 8 bases are shared with TRBD2. The V and J ends lost 1 base and 3 bases, in that order; junction bases with no gene match: 4. CDR1 SGDLS and CDR2 YYNGEE come from the germline V gene. This CDR3 contains 15 residues. The CDR3 loop is CASSVRPGGTDTQYF. The CDR3 region has the DNA TGTGCCAGCAGCGTAAGACCGGGAGGGACAGATACGCAGTATTTT.

The genes are TRBV19 and TRBJ2-7; 7 bases agree with TRBD1. This CDR3 has 16 amino acids. With 6 bases clipped from V and 2 bases from J, the junction kept 13 bases outside the gene matches. The germline CDR1 and CDR2 sequences are LNHDA and SQIVND (reference sequence). CDR3 amino acids: CASSPRTGKITYEQYF. The CDR3 DNA sequence: TGTGCCAGTAGCCCCAGGACAGGAAAAATTACCTACGAGCAGTACTTC.

The V and J genes are TRBV19 and TRBJ2-1; TRBD2 agrees at 12 bases. Germline-derived CDR1 and CDR2 are LNHDA and SQIVND (reference sequence). V lost 5 bases, J lost 2 bases, and 1 base stayed unmatched. This CDR3 contains 15 residues. The CDR3 DNA is TGTGCCAGTAGTGGACTAGCGGGGCCCTACAATGAGCAGTTCTTC. Translating gives CASSGLAGPYNEQFF. Using reference TRBV19 and TRBJ2-1 for the parts outside the CDR3, the full variable domain is DGGITQSPKYLFRKEGQNVTLSCEQNLNHDAMYWYRQDPGQGLRLIYYSQIVNDFQKGDIAEGYSVSREKKESFPLTVTSAQKNPTAFYLCASSGLAGPYNEQFFGPGTRLTVL.

For the CDR3, the DNA is TGTGCCAGTAGTACAGGGTTCACTGAAGCTTTCTTT. Translated, it gives CASSTGFTEAFF. The rearrangement uses TRBV19 and TRBJ1-1; possibly TRBD1 for D (5 bases). Germline values: CDR1 LNHDA, CDR2 SQIVND (reference sequence). Trimming took off 4 bases at V and 4 bases at J, with 7 bases between the two ends. The CDR3 has 12 residues.

The chain uses TRBV4-3 and TRBJ1-2, with TRBD1 identical over 8 bases. This CDR3 is 15 amino acids long. V gave up 4 bases and J gave up 8 bases; unmatched junction bases: 12. CDR1 and CDR2 from the germline V gene are LGHNA and YSLEER. CDR3 amino acids: CASSRSPGGVWGYTF. CDR3 nucleotide sequence: TGCGCCAGCAGCCGATCCCCAGGGGGCGTTTGGGGCTACACCTTC.

V and J are TRBV15 and TRBJ2-2; D may be TRBD2 (6 bases). The CDR3 length is 15 residues. The germline V gene has CDR1 LNHNV and CDR2 YYDKDF (reference sequence). V was cut by 11 bases and J by 6 bases, with 22 bases left in between. CDR3 nucleotide sequence: TGTGCCGCCTCCAGAGATGGGGGGACCCCCGGGGAGCTGTTTTTT. It specifies CAASRDGGTPGELFF.